The T cell receptor beta chain described here comes from a study of blood T cell repertoires in COVID-19. Whole-study context: Samples came from the United States, Italy and Spain, spanning acute and convalescent COVID-19. T cells, B-cell-depleted T cells, or PBMCs provided the cDNA or gDNA that served as material.

V lost 5 bases, J lost 11 bases, and 19 bases lay in between. Germline CDR1 and CDR2: MNHEY and SMNVEV (reference sequence). The CDR3 has 14 residues. How the authors handled the data: Amplified reference gene primers provided the basis for estimating nucleated cell counts. The method was immunoSEQ multiplex PCR; TCRdb's version includes in-frame clones alone and lacks a portion of them. Clonal size and the V and J genes are those of that table, whereas D and trimming came from the DNA. The repertoire consists of more than 90,000 clones, with roughly nine tenths occurring once and the leading ten covering around 15%.

This chain uses TRBV27 with TRBJ2-1, with D possibly TRBD2 on 5 matching bases. The specimen was peripheral blood. The TCR sequence derives from a man aged 50 or older with acute or convalescent COVID-19. CDR3 residues: CASSPEVRVIQQFF. CDR3 DNA sequence: TGTGCCAGCAGTCCCGAGGTGAGGGTCATTCAGCAGTTCTTC.